This TCR beta chain appears in the sequencing data of a study of human T cells and chemical hapten exposure. On the study more broadly: For sensitization, 2% DPC was applied to an approximately 2 cm by approximately 2 cm patch of upper inner arm skin. Patches with 0.01% DPC went on the upper back, and the tests were read at 6 days. Patients were mainly female, each with alopecia areata, totalis or universalis.

Trimming pared 10 bases from V and 0 bases from J, leaving 15 bases between. The germline V gene has CDR1 MNHNS and CDR2 SASEGT. The CDR3 runs to 14 residues. The time point was: patch test 1, 2 weeks after DPC sensitization. Treatment given: therapeutic diphenylcyclopropenone sensitization with weekly scalp DPC. MiXCR was run by TCRdb on the RACE reads, yielding one entry per CDR3 protein. The sample carries approximately 80,000 distinct CDR3 sequences, around 7.8% recorded once. This clonotype was counted ten times or more. J is TRBJ1-1 and V is TRBV6-1; no firm D call. Sequenced here: whole blood, sampled in connection with sensitization to the hapten diphenylcyclopropenone (DPC). This receptor was identified in a woman aged 25 to 45 with alopecia areata. Some clones in this sample may be carry-over from other donors' samples. The CDR3 DNA follows: TGTGCCACCTTGCGCGGCGGACTGAACACTGAAGCTTTCTTT. It specifies CATLRGGLNTEAFF.